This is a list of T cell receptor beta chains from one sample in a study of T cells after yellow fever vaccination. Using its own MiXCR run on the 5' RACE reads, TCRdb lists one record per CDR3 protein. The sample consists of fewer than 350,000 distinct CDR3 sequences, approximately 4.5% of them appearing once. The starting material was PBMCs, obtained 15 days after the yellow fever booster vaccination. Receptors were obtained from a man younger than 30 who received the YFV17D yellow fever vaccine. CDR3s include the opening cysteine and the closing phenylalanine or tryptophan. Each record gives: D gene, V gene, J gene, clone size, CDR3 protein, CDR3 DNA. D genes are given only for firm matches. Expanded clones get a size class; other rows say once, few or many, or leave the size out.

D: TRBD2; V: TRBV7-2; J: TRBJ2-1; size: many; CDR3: CASSYHRGRASGGLLRYNEQFF; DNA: TGTGCCAGCAGCTACCACAGGGGCCGCGCTAGCGGGGGCCTACTCCGTTACAATGAGCAGTTCTTC
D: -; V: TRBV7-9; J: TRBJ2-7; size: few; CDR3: CASSLAVDAPPGEQYF; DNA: TGTGCCAGCAGCTTAGCTGTGGACGCACCCCCGGGCGAGCAGTACTTC
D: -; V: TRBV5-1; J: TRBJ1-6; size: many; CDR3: CASRTQGGSYNSPLHF; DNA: TGCGCCAGCAGGACACAGGGCGGCTCCTATAATTCACCCCTCCACTTT
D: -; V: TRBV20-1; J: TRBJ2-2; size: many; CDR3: CSARDRGGVPSGELFF; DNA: TGCAGTGCTAGAGATCGGGGCGGGGTCCCATCCGGGGAGCTGTTTTTT
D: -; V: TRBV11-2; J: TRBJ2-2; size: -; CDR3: CASSPPPRSRGIGWNTGELFF; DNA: TGTGCCAGCAGCCCTCCTCCGAGGAGTCGGGGGATAGGCTGGAACACCGGGGAGCTGTTTTTT
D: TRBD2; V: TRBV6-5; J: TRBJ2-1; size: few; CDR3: CASSSGTSGRYNEQFF; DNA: TGTGCCAGCAGTTCTGGGACTAGCGGGAGATACAATGAGCAGTTCTTC
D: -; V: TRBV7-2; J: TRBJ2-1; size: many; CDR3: CASSFRTTYYNEQFF; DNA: TGTGCCAGCAGCTTCAGGACTACATACTACAATGAGCAGTTCTTC
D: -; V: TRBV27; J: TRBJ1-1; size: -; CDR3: CATSRTGSLPTEAFF; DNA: TGTGCCACCTCCCGAACGGGTTCCCTGCCCACTGAAGCTTTCTTT
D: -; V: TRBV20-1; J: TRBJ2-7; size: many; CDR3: CSARLSVTRYEQYF; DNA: TGCAGTGCTAGGTTGAGCGTCACCCGCTACGAGCAGTACTTC
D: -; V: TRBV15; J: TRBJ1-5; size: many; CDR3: CATSKLDRYQPQHF; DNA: TGTGCCACCAGCAAATTGGACAGATATCAGCCCCAGCATTTT
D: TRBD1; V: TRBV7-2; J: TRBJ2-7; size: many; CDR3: CASSKPRGQGAGEQYF; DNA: TGTGCCAGCAGCAAACCTCGGGGACAGGGGGCGGGAGAGCAGTACTTC
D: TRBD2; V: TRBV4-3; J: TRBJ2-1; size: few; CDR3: CASSQDPSGGGYNEQFF; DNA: TGCGCCAGCAGCCAAGACCCTAGCGGGGGTGGTTACAATGAGCAGTTCTTC
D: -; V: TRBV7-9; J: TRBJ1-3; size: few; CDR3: CASSFAENTIYF; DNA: TGTGCCAGCAGCTTCGCCGAAAACACCATATATTTT
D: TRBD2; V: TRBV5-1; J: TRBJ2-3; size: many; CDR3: CASSSGTVVTDTQYF; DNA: TGCGCCAGCAGTAGCGGGACCGTCGTCACAGATACGCAGTATTTT
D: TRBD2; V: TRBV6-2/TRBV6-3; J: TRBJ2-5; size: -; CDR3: CASGTSGWGTQYF; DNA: TGTGCCAGCGGGACTAGCGGTTGGGGGACCCAGTACTTC
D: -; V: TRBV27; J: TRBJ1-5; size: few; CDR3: CASSFKSNQPQHF; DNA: TGTGCCAGCAGTTTCAAGAGCAATCAGCCCCAGCATTTT
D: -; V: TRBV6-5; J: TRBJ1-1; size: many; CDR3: CASSRWTVPSTEAFF; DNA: TGTGCCAGCAGCCGATGGACGGTGCCGAGCACTGAAGCTTTCTTT
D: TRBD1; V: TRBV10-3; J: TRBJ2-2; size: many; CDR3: CATAGTGDRVNTGELFF; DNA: TGTGCCACGGCCGGGACAGGGGATCGGGTGAACACCGGGGAGCTGTTTTTT
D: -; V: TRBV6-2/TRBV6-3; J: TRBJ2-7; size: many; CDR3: CARHSYEQYF; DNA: TGTGCCAGACATTCTTACGAGCAGTACTTC
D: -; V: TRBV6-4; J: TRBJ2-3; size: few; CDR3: CASSTRGSGTDTQYF; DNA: TGTGCCAGCAGTACCCGGGGCTCGGGCACAGATACGCAGTATTTT
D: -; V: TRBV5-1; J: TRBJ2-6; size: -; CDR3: CASSPGHASPGANVLTF; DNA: TGCGCCAGCAGCCCGGGACATGCTTCGCCTGGGGCCAACGTCCTGACTTTC
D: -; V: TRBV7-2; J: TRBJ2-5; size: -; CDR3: CASSRRQSSAGTQYF; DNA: TGTGCCAGCAGCCGAAGACAGTCCTCGGCGGGGACCCAGTACTTC
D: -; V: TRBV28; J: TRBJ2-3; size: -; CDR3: CASSLVGAPDTQYF; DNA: TGTGCCAGCAGTTTAGTGGGGGCCCCAGATACGCAGTATTTT
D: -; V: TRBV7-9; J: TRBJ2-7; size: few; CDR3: CASSLSFEQYF; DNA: TGTGCCAGCAGCTTAAGCTTCGAGCAGTACTTC
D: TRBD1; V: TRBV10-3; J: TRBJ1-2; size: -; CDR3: CAISGGQGSNYGYTF; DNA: TGTGCCATCAGTGGTGGACAGGGGTCTAACTATGGCTACACCTTC
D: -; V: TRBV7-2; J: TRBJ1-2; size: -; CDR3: CASSPAAGNGYTF; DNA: TGTGCCAGCAGCCCAGCAGCAGGGAATGGCTACACCTTC
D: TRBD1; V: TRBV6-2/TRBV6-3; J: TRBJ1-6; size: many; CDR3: CASSDPGQGFSPLHF; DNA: TGTGCCAGCAGTGACCCGGGACAGGGATTTTCACCCCTCCACTTT
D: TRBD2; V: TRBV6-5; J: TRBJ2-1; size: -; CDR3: CATTPGTSGGDEQFF; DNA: TGTGCCACCACGCCCGGGACTAGCGGGGGGGATGAGCAGTTCTTC
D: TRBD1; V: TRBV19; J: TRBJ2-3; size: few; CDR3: CASRDSASTDTQYF; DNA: TGTGCCAGTCGGGACAGCGCTAGCACAGATACGCAGTATTTT
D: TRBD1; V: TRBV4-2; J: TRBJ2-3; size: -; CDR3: CASKRQGLGTDTQYF; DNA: TGTGCCAGCAAAAGACAGGGGTTGGGCACAGATACGCAGTATTTT
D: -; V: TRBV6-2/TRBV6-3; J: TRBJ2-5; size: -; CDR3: CASGVTQYF; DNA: TGTGCCAGCGGGGTGACCCAGTACTTC
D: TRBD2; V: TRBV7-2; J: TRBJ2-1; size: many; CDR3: CASSLIPSGGANEQFF; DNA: TGTGCCAGCAGCTTAATTCCTAGCGGGGGGGCTAATGAGCAGTTCTTC
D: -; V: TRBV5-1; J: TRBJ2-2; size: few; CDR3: CASSQTQGSGELFF; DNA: TGCGCCAGCAGCCAGACGCAGGGTTCCGGGGAGCTGTTTTTT
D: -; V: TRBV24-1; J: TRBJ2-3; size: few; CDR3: CATSDRRYTDTQYF; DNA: TGTGCCACCAGTGACCGGAGATACACAGATACGCAGTATTTT
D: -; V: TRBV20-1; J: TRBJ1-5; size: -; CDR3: CSARGTLNQPQHF; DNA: TGCAGTGCTAGGGGGACACTCAATCAGCCCCAGCATTTT
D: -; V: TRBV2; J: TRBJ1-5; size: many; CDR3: CASSPQGKQPQHF; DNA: TGTGCCAGCAGCCCTCAGGGAAAGCAGCCCCAGCATTTT
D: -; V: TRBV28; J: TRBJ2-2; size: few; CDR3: CASSYWQGLDTGELFF; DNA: TGTGCCAGCAGTTATTGGCAGGGGCTAGACACCGGGGAGCTGTTTTTT
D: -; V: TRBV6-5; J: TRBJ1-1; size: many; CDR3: CASSYSSNTEAFF; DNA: TGTGCCAGCAGTTACTCCAGTAACACTGAAGCTTTCTTT
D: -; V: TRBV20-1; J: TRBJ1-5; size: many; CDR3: CSARGSRNQPQHF; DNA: TGCAGTGCCCGCGGTTCTCGCAATCAGCCCCAGCATTTT
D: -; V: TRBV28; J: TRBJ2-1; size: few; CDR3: CASSFRYHNEQFF; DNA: TGTGCCAGCAGTTTTCGGTACCACAATGAGCAGTTCTTC
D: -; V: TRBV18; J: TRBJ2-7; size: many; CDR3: CASSPQGLSYEQYF; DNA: TGTGCCAGCTCACCACAGGGACTGAGCTACGAGCAGTACTTC
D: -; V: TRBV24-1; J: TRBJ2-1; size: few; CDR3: CATSVDLEGGNEQFF; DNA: TGTGCCACCAGTGTTGATCTAGAAGGTGGCAATGAGCAGTTCTTC